Listed below are T cell receptor beta chains from one sample, sequenced in a study of vaccination and CD4 T cells after COVID-19. TCRdb analysed the PCR reads with MiXCR anew, one entry per CDR3 protein. The sample yields 25,000 to 30,000 distinct CDR3 sequences, 50% to 65% seen once. The source material was CD4+ T cells from blood, sampled about 7 months after SARS-CoV-2 vaccination. Receptor source: a human donor who had recovered from COVID-19. The CDR3 runs from the conserved cysteine through the conserved F or W. D genes are given only for firm matches. The size of a clone is reported for some rows only, either as once, few or many, or as a class for expanded clones.

j_gene,d_gene,v_gene,abundance,CDR3aa,CDR3nt
TRBJ2-3,TRBD2,TRBV4-1,.,CASSDSGRTDTQYF,TGCGCCAGCAGCGATAGCGGGAGAACAGATACGCAGTATTTT
TRBJ2-1,TRBD2,TRBV7-9,few,CASSFSGRGGNEQFF,TGTGCCAGCAGCTTTAGCGGGAGGGGGGGGAATGAGCAGTTCTTC
TRBJ2-7,.,TRBV7-9,medium-sized,CASSLVGRGTYEQYF,TGTGCCAGCAGCTTGGTGGGACGAGGAACCTACGAGCAGTACTTC
TRBJ1-3,.,TRBV7-2,.,CASSWGVGGGNTIYF,TGTGCCAGCAGCTGGGGGGTGGGGGGTGGAAACACCATATATTTT
TRBJ2-2,TRBD2,TRBV6-2/TRBV6-3,.,CASRRGGDTGELFF,TGTGCCAGCAGGCGCGGGGGGGACACCGGGGAGCTGTTTTTT
TRBJ2-7,TRBD1,TRBV7-9,few,CASSLVGPGGFYEQYF,TGTGCCAGCAGCTTAGTGGGGCCAGGGGGCTTCTACGAGCAGTACTTC
TRBJ2-1,TRBD2,TRBV7-2,once,CASSYSIPQKGGTRNNEQFF,TGTGCCAGCAGTTACTCGATCCCCCAGAAGGGGGGGACTAGAAACAATGAGCAGTTCTTC
TRBJ2-7,.,TRBV28,.,CVSSLGQGGYEQYF,TGTGTCAGCAGTTTAGGCCAGGGGGGATACGAGCAGTACTTC
TRBJ1-2,TRBD1,TRBV28,.,CASSTTSQGLIGYGYTF,TGTGCCAGCAGTACTACCTCACAGGGGCTGATCGGGTATGGCTACACCTTC
TRBJ2-5,TRBD2,TRBV19,.,CASAGGGSLPVRKQETQYF,TGTGCCAGTGCCGGGGGAGGGTCTCTTCCCGTACGAAAGCAAGAGACCCAGTACTTC
TRBJ2-7,.,TRBV19,few,CASSMVRNSYEQYF,TGTGCCAGTAGTATGGTTCGGAACTCCTACGAGCAGTACTTC
TRBJ1-2,.,TRBV6-5,.,CASSYSTNRGGYTF,TGTGCCAGCAGTTACTCGACTAACAGAGGAGGCTACACCTTC
TRBJ2-5,TRBD2,TRBV4-1,.,CASSRLAGGRETQYF,TGCGCCAGCAGCAGACTAGCGGGAGGGAGAGAGACCCAGTACTTC
TRBJ2-7,.,TRBV20-1,few,CSAPRQSYEQYF,TGCAGTGCCCCCCGACAGTCCTACGAGCAGTACTTC
TRBJ2-1,.,TRBV24-1,.,CATSDRLTSSYNEQFF,TGTGCCACCAGTGACAGACTCACCAGCTCCTACAATGAGCAGTTCTTC
TRBJ2-7,.,TRBV6-5,.,CASSYSHRAALYEQYF,TGTGCCAGCAGTTACTCCCACCGGGCGGCCCTCTACGAGCAGTACTTC
TRBJ1-5,.,TRBV6-9,.,CASPPVRAEDSNQPQHF,TGTGCCAGCCCGCCGGTCAGGGCCGAGGATAGCAATCAGCCCCAGCATTTT
TRBJ1-1,.,TRBV7-9,.,CASSREGYGGTEAFF,TGTGCCAGCAGCCGAGAGGGCTACGGGGGCACTGAAGCTTTCTTT
TRBJ1-2,.,TRBV6-4,.,CASRGPGQSDGYTF,TGTGCCAGCAGAGGACCTGGACAGTCGGATGGCTACACCTTC
TRBJ2-3,TRBD2,TRBV23-1,.,CASSQSPAGGPADTQYF,TGCGCCAGCAGTCAATCCCCTGCGGGAGGGCCCGCAGATACGCAGTATTTT
TRBJ2-1,TRBD2,TRBV20-1,.,CSASGLAGLEQFF,TGCAGTGCGTCGGGACTAGCGGGGCTTGAGCAGTTCTTC
TRBJ2-1,.,TRBV7-9,.,CASSLGGARSSYNEQFF,TGTGCCAGCAGCTTAGGGGGGGCGCGGAGCTCCTACAATGAGCAGTTCTTC
TRBJ2-3,TRBD2,TRBV10-3,.,CAIRGLAGVDTQYF,TGTGCCATCAGAGGACTAGCGGGAGTTGATACGCAGTATTTT
TRBJ1-2,.,TRBV29-1,few,CSVARTDYGYTF,TGCAGCGTTGCCCGGACAGACTATGGCTACACCTTC
TRBJ2-3,TRBD1,TRBV27,.,CASSQPNRDSRRTQYF,TGTGCCAGCAGTCAGCCGAACCGGGACAGCCGTCGAACGCAGTATTTT
TRBJ2-3,.,TRBV6-1,.,CAGDKYTATDTQYF,TGTGCCGGCGACAAATATACTGCCACAGATACGCAGTATTTT
TRBJ2-5,.,TRBV6-1,few,CASSLRTAQETQYF,TGTGCCAGCAGCCTGCGGACTGCACAAGAGACCCAGTACTTC
TRBJ2-5,TRBD2,TRBV20-1,.,CSATAGTAGGQETQYF,TGCAGTGCTACCGCGGGGACTGCGGGGGGCCAAGAGACCCAGTACTTC
TRBJ1-1,.,TRBV2,.,CASYVNTEAFF,TGTGCCAGCTACGTGAACACTGAAGCTTTCTTT
TRBJ2-7,TRBD2,TRBV11-2,.,CASSLGMGGELSYEQYF,TGTGCCAGCAGCCTCGGAATGGGGGGGGAGCTCTCCTACGAGCAGTACTTC
TRBJ2-5,TRBD2,TRBV30,.,CAWSGLAGVRGETQYF,TGTGCCTGGAGTGGGCTAGCGGGTGTGAGAGGAGAGACCCAGTACTTC
TRBJ1-5,.,TRBV20-1,few,CSASPGLEGFSSNQPQHF,TGCAGTGCCAGTCCTGGGCTGGAGGGCTTTTCTAGCAATCAGCCCCAGCATTTT
TRBJ1-2,TRBD1,TRBV19,.,CASSIMGRTGYRYGYTF,TGTGCCAGTAGCATCATGGGCCGGACAGGGTACCGCTATGGCTACACCTTC
TRBJ2-2,.,TRBV27,few,CASSLRLNTGELFF,TGTGCCAGCAGCTTGCGGTTGAACACCGGGGAGCTGTTTTTT
TRBJ1-1,.,TRBV7-2,.,CASSFFGGMNTEAFF,TGTGCCAGCAGCTTCTTTGGAGGGATGAACACTGAAGCTTTCTTT
TRBJ2-1,TRBD1,TRBV27,few,CASNLLPDRINEQFF,TGTGCCAGCAACCTTTTACCGGACAGGATCAATGAGCAGTTCTTC
TRBJ2-2,.,TRBV28,once,CASSSRRRPNTGELFF,TGTGCCAGCAGCAGCAGACGGAGGCCGAACACCGGGGAGCTGTTTTTT
TRBJ1-2,TRBD1,TRBV6-2/TRBV6-3,.,CASSYNPAGTGLDGYTF,TGTGCCAGCAGTTACAACCCCGCCGGGACAGGGTTGGATGGCTACACCTTC
TRBJ2-5,.,TRBV7-9,.,CASSLEPGLSGGETQYF,TGTGCCAGCAGCTTAGAGCCAGGATTAAGTGGAGGAGAGACCCAGTACTTC
TRBJ2-1,TRBD2,TRBV7-6,.,CASRSMVASGTSGSKNGNEQFF,TGTGCCAGCAGATCCATGGTAGCTTCCGGGACTAGCGGGAGCAAGAATGGCAATGAGCAGTTCTTC
TRBJ2-7,TRBD2,TRBV7-2,few,CASSPPGPTSNF,TGTGCCAGCAGCCCGCCGGGTCCGACTAGCAATTTC
TRBJ1-1,.,TRBV5-4,.,CASRRDINTEAFF,TGTGCCAGCAGGAGGGACATCAACACTGAAGCTTTCTTT